This TCR beta chain came from a study of T-cell reconstitution after alpha-beta-depleted transplantation in children. Findings and caveats of the study: By one year post-transplant, T-cell counts and diversity largely arose from T cells that were newly produced.

Germline values: CDR1 SGHAT, CDR2 FQNNGV. Trimming cost V 3 bases and J 1 base, with 10 bases left between them. The CDR3 is made up of 15 amino acids. Unique molecular identifiers were incorporated into the prepared TCRbeta library. TCRdb reprocessed the PCR reads with MiXCR, giving one entry per CDR3 protein. The sample includes around 270,000 distinct CDR3 sequences, roughly 7.8% of them seen just once. The table lists this clonotype with many counts. Its antigen is not known. This chain uses TRBV11-2 with TRBJ2-4; D remains unclear. The clonotype comes from a female patient younger than 10 who had a stem cell transplant for Fanconi anemia, so the T cells may come from the graft donor. Specimen: peripheral blood, collected 360 days after TCRalphabeta/CD19-depleted stem cell transplant. CDR3: CASSFAPGAKNIQYF. CDR3 DNA sequence: TGTGCCAGCAGCTTCGCCCCTGGGGCCAAAAACATTCAGTACTTC.